The 4 T cell receptor beta chains below all came from one sample that was sequenced in a study of T cell responses to AZD1222 COVID-19 vaccine. Method: immunoSEQ multiplex PCR; TCRdb's copy keeps in-frame clones and lacks some. The sample lists over 150,000 clones; 80% to 90% were seen once. Here the sequenced sample was peripheral blood, taken on day 0 of MenACWY control vaccination. Receptors were obtained from an adult in good health.

The CDR3 DNA is TGTGCCAGCAGTTACTCGGTTTGGAACACCGGGGAGCTGTTTTTT. Translation gives CASSYSVWNTGELFF. J is TRBJ2-2 and V is TRBV6-2 or TRBV6-3, with unresolved D. CDR3 size: 15 residues. Trimming stripped 0 bases from V and 1 base from J, with 6 bases between. Germline V gene data show CDR1 as MNHEY and CDR2 as SVGEGT.

This clone was found once. J is TRBJ1-4 and V is TRBV14; D remains unclear. The CDR3 runs 12 residues. V shed 3 bases and J shed 8 bases, with 7 bases lying between them. Germline V gene sequence: CDR1 SGHDN, CDR2 FVKESK. CDR3 amino acids: CASSQKWEKLFF. The CDR3 DNA reads as TGTGCCAGCAGCCAGAAGTGGGAAAAACTGTTTTTT.

The sample holds a few counts of this clone. The chain uses TRBV4-2 and TRBJ1-2, with D unresolved. The V gene lost 4 bases and the J gene lost 6 bases, with 18 bases spanning the gap. The germline V gene encodes CDR1 LGHNA and CDR2 YNFKEQ. This CDR3 is 15 amino acids long. The CDR3 DNA reads as TGTGCCAGCAGCCCCGTGGGCACCCAGAGGGATGGCTACACCTTC. Encoded protein: CASSPVGTQRDGYTF.

This chain connects TRBV15 to TRBJ2-2; 8 nucleotides agree with TRBD2. The germline V gene has CDR1 LNHNV and CDR2 YYDKDF (reference sequence). This CDR3 is built from 16 residues. The V segment lost 7 bases and the J segment 4 bases; nucleotides outside the gene matches: 11. The CDR3 region has the DNA TGTGCCACCACCCCCGACGGGGGGGACGGCACCGGGGAGCTGTTTTTT. This translates into CATTPDGGDGTGELFF.